This TCR beta chain was retrieved from a study of T-cell memory formation after mild COVID-19. Findings of the study overall: The study found contracting CD4+ clones mainly in CM and EM and contracting CD8+ clones in EMRA.

With respect to this clonotype: Its antigen is not known.

Trimming removed 5 bases from V and 2 bases from J; junction bases left unmatched: 12. The CDR3 contains 16 residues. CDR1 and CDR2 (germline): KGHSH, LQKENI. TCRdb reprocessed the 5' RACE reads via MiXCR and lists one record per CDR3 protein. The table has 200,000 to 250,000 distinct CDR3 sequences, 27% seen once; the top ten hold over 10%. The sequencing sample was made of PBMCs or a T cell subset sorted from them (not recorded which). This clonotype was obtained from an adult woman who had mild COVID-19 (a few samples of this study predate the infection). Cell type and time point are not known. The J gene is TRBJ2-7, the V gene TRBV18, with 7 bases identical to TRBD1. CDR3 DNA: TGTGCCAGCTCATCAGCCGGGACAGCGAAACCCTACGAGCAGTACTTC. Amino acids: CASSSAGTAKPYEQYF.